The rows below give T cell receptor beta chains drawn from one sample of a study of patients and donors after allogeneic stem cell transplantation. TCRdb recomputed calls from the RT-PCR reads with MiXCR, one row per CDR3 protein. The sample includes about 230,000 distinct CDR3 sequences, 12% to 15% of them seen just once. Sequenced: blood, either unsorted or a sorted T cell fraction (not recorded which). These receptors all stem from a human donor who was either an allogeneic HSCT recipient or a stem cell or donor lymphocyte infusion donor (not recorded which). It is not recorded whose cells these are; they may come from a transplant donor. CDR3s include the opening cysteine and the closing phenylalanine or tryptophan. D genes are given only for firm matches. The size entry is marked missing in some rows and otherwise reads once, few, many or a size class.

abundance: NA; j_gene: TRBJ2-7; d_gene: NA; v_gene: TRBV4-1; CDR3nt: TGCGCCAGCAGCCGCCCTGGGCAGGCCCAATCCTACGAGCAGTACTTC; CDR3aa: CASSRPGQAQSYEQYF
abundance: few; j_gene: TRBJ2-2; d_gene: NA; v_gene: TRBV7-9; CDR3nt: TGTGCCAGCAGCTTAGCGCACGGCTCGAACACCGGGGAGCTGTTTTTT; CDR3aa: CASSLAHGSNTGELFF
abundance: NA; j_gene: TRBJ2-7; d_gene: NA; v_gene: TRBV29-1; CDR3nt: TGCAGCGTAACAGAAGGGGCGAATAGGGAGCAGTACTTC; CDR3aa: CSVTEGANREQYF
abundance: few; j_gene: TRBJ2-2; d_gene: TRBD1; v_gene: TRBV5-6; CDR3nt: TGTGCCAGCAGCTTTTGGGGACAGGGGTACACCGGGGAGCTGTTTTTT; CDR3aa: CASSFWGQGYTGELFF
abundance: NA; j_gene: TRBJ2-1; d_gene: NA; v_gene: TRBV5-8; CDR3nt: TGTGCCAGCAGCCTGACTAGTGGTGAGCAGTTCTTC; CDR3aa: CASSLTSGEQFF
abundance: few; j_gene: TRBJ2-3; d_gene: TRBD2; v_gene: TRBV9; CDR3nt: TGTGCCAGCAGCCCCCGGTGGAGCGGGGGAGGTACAGATACGCAGTATTTT; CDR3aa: CASSPRWSGGGTDTQYF
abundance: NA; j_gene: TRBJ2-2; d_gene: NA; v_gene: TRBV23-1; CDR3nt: TGCGCCAGCAGCCCACTCACCGGGGAGCTGTTTTTT; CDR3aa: CASSPLTGELFF
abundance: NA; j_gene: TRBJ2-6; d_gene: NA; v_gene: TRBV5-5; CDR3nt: TGTGCCAGCAGCTTGGGCCAGGGGTCTGGGGCCAACGTCCTGACTTTC; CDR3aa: CASSLGQGSGANVLTF
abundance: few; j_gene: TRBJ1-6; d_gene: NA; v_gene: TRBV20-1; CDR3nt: TGCAGTGCTAGAGAACAGGGCTCCTATAATTCACCCCTCCACTTT; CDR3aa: CSAREQGSYNSPLHF
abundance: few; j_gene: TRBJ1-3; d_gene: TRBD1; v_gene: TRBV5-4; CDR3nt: TGTGCCAGCAGTTCAGGGACAGGGGGCTCTGGAAACACCATATATTTT; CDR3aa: CASSSGTGGSGNTIYF
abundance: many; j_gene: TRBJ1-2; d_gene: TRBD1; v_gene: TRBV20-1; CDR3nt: TGCAGTGCTAGAGGAACAGGGGGCACTAACTATGGCTACACCTTC; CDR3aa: CSARGTGGTNYGYTF
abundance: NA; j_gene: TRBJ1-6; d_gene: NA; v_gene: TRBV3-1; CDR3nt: TGTGCCAGCGCACCGAGGTATTCACCCCTCCACTTT; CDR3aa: CASAPRYSPLHF
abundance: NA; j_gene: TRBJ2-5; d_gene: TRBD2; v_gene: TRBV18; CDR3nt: TGTGCCAGCTCCCTGCGGACTAGTCAAGAGACCCAGTACTTC; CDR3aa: CASSLRTSQETQYF
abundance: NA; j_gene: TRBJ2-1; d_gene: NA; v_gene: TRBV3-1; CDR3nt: TGTGCCAGCAGCCACAGGGACGGACAGCCCCAACGGGAGCAGTTCTTC; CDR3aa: CASSHRDGQPQREQFF
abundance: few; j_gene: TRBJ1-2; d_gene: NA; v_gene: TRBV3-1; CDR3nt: TGTGCCAGCAGCCAAGCCGGGTACAGGGCCGCAGCTAACTATGGCTACACCTTC; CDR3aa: CASSQAGYRAAANYGYTF
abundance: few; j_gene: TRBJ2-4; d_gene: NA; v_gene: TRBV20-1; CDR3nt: TGCAGTGCTAGAGATCAACAGAGCTTAGCCAAAAACATTCAGTACTTC; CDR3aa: CSARDQQSLAKNIQYF
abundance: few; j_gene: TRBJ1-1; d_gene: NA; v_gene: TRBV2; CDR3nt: TGTGCCAGCAGTGAAGAATATGAAGCTTTCTTT; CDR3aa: CASSEEYEAFF
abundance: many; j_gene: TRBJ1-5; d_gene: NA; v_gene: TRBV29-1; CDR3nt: TGCAGCGTTGAGGGGGGTAGCAATCAGCCCCAGCATTTT; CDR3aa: CSVEGGSNQPQHF
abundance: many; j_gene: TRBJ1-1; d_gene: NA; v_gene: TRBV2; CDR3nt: TGTGCCAGCAGCGTAATGGGGGCATTTGAAGCTTTCTTT; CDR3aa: CASSVMGAFEAFF
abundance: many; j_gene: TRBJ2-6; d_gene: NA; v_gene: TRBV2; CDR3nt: TGTGCCAGCAGGGGGAATCTTGGGGCCAACGTCCTGACTTTC; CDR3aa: CASRGNLGANVLTF
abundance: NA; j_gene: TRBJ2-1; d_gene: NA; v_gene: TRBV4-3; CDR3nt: TGCGCCAGCAGCCAAGAAGTACTAAAAACAGAGCAGTTCTTC; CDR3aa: CASSQEVLKTEQFF
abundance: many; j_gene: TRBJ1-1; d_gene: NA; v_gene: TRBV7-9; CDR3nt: TGTGCCAGCAGCTTACGGCCAGGGGCTAAAAACACTGAAGCTTTCTTT; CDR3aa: CASSLRPGAKNTEAFF
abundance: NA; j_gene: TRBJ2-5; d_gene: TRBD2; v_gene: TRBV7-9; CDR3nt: TGTGCCAGCAGCTTACTAGCGGGAGGCCGGGGGGAGACCCAGTACTTC; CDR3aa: CASSLLAGGRGETQYF
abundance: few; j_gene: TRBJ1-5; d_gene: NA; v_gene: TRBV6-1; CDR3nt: TGTGCCACCATGGGGGGAAATAATCAGCCCCAGCATTTT; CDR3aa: CATMGGNNQPQHF
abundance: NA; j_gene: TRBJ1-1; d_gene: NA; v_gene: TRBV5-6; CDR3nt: TGTGCCAGCAGCCCACAGGGATACCTCACTGAAGCTTTCTTT; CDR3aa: CASSPQGYLTEAFF
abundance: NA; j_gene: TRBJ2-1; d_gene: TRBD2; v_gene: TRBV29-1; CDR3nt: TGCAGCGTTGAATGGAGGGAGGGCCTAGGGACGTTCTTC; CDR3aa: CSVEWREGLGTFF
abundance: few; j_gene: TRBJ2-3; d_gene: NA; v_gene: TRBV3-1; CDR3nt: TGTGCCAGCAGCCAAACTAGACGCACAGATACGCAGTATTTT; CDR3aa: CASSQTRRTDTQYF
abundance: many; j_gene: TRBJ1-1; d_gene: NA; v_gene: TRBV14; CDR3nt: TGTGCCAGCAGCCAAGTAGCGGGCAGCCCCATTACGGCTTTCTTT; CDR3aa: CASSQVAGSPITAFF
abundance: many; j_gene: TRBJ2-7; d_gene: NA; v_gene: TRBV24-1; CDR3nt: TGTGCCACCAGTGATAGTTGGAGGGACGAGCAGTACTTC; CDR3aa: CATSDSWRDEQYF
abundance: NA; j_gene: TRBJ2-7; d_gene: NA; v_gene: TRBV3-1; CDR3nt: TGTGCCAGCAGCCAAGGCTCCGTGCCCGCATACGAGCAGTACTTC; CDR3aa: CASSQGSVPAYEQYF
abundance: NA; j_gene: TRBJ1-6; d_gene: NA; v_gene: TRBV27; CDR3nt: TGTGCCAGCAGTTTGACAGGTGTAAATTCACCCCTCCACTTT; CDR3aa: CASSLTGVNSPLHF
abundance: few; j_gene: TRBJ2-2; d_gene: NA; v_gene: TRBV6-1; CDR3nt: TGTGCCAGCAGTGACGGATTCGTGACCGGGGAGCTGTTTTTT; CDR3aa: CASSDGFVTGELFF
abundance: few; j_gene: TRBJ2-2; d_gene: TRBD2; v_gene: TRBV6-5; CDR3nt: TGTGCCAGCAGTTCCCGCGGGGGGGCCAGCACCGGGGAGCTGTTTTTT; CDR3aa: CASSSRGGASTGELFF
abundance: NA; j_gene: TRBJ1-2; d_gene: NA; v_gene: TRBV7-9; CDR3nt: TGTGCCAGCAGCTTCGCCTCCTACTATGGCTACACCTTC; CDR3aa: CASSFASYYGYTF
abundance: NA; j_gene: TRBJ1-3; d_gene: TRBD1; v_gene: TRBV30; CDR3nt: TGTGCCACCGGGACAGTCCTATCTGGAAACACCATATATTTT; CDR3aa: CATGTVLSGNTIYF
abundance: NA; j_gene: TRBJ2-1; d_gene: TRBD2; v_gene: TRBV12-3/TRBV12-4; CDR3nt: TGTGCCAGCAGGGGGACTAGGGCCAGCTCCTACAATGAGCAGTTCTTC; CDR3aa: CASRGTRASSYNEQFF
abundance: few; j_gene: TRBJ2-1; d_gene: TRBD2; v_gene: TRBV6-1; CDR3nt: TGTGCCAGCAGTGACAGGGGGACTAGCGGGAGTATATACAATGAGCAGTTCTTC; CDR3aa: CASSDRGTSGSIYNEQFF
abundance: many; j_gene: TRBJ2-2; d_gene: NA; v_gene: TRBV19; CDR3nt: TGTGCCAGTAGTATAGATCGGGGGGCCAGGACCGGGGAGCTGTTTTTT; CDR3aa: CASSIDRGARTGELFF
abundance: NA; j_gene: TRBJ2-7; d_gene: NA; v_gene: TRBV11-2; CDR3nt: TGTGCCAGCAGCTTAAGGGCGGGACCCTCCTACGAGCAGTACTTC; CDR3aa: CASSLRAGPSYEQYF
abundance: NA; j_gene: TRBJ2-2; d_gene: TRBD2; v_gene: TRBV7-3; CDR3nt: TGTGCCAGCAGCTTTGACATAGCGGGAGCGGGGCGGGAGCTGTTTTTT; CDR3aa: CASSFDIAGAGRELFF
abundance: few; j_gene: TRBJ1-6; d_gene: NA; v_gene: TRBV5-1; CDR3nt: TGCGCCAGCAGCTTAGACAGGTCGGGTTCACCCCTCCACTTT; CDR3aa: CASSLDRSGSPLHF